Shown below are 2 T cell receptor beta chains from a single sample sequenced in a study of T cells in localized non-small cell lung cancer. TCRdb keeps only in-frame clones here, not all; method: immunoSEQ multiplex PCR. The data contain 1,700 or so clones, 20% to 25% of them singletons. This sample comprised normal lung tissue next to the tumor, obtained before any cancer treatment. The receptors come from a man aged 40-75 years with stage II lung adenocarcinoma.

The chain employs TRBV28 and TRBJ2-5; 8 bases fit TRBD2. Germline CDR1 is MDHEN and CDR2 is SYDVKM. This CDR3 has 15 amino acids. The V segment lost 1 base and the J segment 2 bases; nucleotides outside the gene matches: 3. CDR3 nucleotides: TGTGCCAGCAGTTTATACATAGCGGGGCAAGAGACCCAGTACTTC. Its translation is CASSLYIAGQETQYF.

There are a few counts of this clone. The genes are TRBV11-3 and TRBJ2-3; a weak D match, TRBD1 (6 bases). The CDR3 is 15 residues long. Germline values: CDR1 SGHNT, CDR2 YENEEA. The ends were cut back, 3 bases at V and 2 bases at J, with 12 bases in the middle. CDR3 protein: CASSLETGYTDTQYF. In DNA, the CDR3 is TGTGCCAGCAGCTTGGAGACAGGCTACACAGATACGCAGTATTTT.